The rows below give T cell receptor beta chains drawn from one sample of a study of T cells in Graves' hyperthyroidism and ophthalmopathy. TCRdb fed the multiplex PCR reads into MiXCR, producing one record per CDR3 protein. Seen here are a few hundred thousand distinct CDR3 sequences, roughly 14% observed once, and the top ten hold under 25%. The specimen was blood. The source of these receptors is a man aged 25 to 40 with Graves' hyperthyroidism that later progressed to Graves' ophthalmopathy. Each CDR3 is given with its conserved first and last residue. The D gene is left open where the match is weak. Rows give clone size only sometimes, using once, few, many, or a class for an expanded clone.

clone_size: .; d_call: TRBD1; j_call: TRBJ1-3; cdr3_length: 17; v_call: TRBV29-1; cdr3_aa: CSVEEDRSQSSGNTIYF; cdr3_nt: TGCAGCGTTGAAGAGGACAGGAGTCAGAGCTCTGGAAACACCATATATTTT
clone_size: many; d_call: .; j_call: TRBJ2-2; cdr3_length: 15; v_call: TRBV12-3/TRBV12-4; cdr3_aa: CASSPRRGGTGELFF; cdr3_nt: TGTGCCAGCAGTCCGCGCAGGGGCGGGACCGGGGAGCTGTTTTTT
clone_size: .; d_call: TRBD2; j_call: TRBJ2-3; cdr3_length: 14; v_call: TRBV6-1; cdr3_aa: CASTRGGSTDTQYF; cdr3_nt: TGTGCCAGCACTCGGGGGGGGAGCACAGATACGCAGTATTTT
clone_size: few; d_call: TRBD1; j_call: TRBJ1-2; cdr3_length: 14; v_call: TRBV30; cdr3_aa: CAWSVGQGLDGYTF; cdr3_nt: TGTGCCTGGAGTGTAGGACAGGGTTTGGATGGCTACACCTTC
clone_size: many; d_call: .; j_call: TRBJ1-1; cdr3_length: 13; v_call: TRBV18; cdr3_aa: CASSAGQNTEAFF; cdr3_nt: TGTGCCAGCAGCGCGGGCCAGAACACTGAAGCTTTCTTT
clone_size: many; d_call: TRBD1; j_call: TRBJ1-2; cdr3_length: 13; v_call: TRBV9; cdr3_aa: CASSVVQGIGYTF; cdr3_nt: TGTGCCAGCAGCGTAGTACAGGGGATCGGCTACACCTTC
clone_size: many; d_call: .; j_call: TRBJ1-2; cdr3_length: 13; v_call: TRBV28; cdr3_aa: CASSRRGYYGYTF; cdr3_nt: TGTGCCAGCAGCCGCCGGGGGTACTATGGCTACACCTTC
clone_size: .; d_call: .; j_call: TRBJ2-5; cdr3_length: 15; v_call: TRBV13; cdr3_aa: CASSLEGGSGETQYF; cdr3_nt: TGTGCCAGCAGCTTAGAAGGCGGGTCCGGGGAGACCCAGTACTTC
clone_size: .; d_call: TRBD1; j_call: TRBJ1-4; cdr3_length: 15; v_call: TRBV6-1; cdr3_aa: CASRARDRANEKLFF; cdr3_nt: TGTGCCAGCAGAGCCCGGGACAGGGCAAATGAAAAACTGTTTTTT
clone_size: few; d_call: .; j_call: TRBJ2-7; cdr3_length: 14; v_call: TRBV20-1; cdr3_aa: CSARDLVQAYEQYF; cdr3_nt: TGCAGTGCTAGAGATTTAGTCCAGGCCTACGAGCAGTACTTC
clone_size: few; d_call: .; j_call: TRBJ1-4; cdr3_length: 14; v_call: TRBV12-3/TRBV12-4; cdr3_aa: CASSLSDLSEKLFF; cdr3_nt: TGTGCCAGCAGTTTAAGCGATTTAAGTGAAAAACTGTTTTTT
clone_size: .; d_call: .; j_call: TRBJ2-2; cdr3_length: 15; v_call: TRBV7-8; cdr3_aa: CASSLMGARTGELFF; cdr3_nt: TGTGCCAGCAGCCTAATGGGGGCGCGAACCGGGGAGCTGTTTTTT
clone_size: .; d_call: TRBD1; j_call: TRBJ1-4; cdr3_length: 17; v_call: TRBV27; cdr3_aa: CASSPVPRDSYNEKLFF; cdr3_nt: TGTGCCAGCAGTCCTGTACCCCGGGACAGTTATAATGAAAAACTGTTTTTT
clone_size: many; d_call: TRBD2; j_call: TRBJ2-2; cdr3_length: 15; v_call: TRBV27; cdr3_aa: CASTQLAGNTGELFF; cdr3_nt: TGTGCCAGCACTCAACTAGCGGGGAACACCGGGGAGCTGTTTTTT
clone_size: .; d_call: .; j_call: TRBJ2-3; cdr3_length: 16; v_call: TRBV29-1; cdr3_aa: CSVERQANKGTDTQYF; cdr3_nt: TGCAGCGTTGAGAGACAGGCAAATAAGGGGACAGATACGCAGTATTTT
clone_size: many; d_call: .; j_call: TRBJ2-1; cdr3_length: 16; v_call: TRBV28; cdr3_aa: CASGKRGPGSYNEQFF; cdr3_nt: TGTGCCAGCGGAAAACGCGGCCCGGGCTCCTACAATGAGCAGTTCTTC
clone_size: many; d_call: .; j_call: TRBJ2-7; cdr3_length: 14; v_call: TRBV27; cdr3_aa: CASRRGNLGYEQYF; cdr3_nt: TGTGCCAGCCGGAGGGGCAATCTGGGCTACGAGCAGTACTTC